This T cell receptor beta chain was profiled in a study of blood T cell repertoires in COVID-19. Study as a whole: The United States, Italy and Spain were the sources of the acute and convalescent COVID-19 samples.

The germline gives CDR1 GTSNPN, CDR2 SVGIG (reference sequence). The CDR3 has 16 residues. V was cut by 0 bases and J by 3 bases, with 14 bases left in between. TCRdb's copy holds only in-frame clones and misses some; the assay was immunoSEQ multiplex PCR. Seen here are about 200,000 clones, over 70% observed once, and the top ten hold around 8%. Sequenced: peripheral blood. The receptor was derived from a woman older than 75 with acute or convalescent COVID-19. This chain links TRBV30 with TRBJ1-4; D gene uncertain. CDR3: CAWSVRLYRANEKLFF. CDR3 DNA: TGTGCCTGGAGTGTAAGACTTTATCGGGCTAATGAAAAACTGTTTTTT.